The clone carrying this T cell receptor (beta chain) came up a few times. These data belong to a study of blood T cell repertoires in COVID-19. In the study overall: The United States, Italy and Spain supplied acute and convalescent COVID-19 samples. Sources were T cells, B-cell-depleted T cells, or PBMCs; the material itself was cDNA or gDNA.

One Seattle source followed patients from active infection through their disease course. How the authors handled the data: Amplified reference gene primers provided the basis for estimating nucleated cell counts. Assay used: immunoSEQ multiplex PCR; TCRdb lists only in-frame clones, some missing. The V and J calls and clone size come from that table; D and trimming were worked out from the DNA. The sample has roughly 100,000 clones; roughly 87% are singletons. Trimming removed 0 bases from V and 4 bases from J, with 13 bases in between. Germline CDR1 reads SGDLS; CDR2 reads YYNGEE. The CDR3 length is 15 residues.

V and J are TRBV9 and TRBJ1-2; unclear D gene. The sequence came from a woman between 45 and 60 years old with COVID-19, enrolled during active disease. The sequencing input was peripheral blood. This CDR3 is CASSVGSGKGYGYTF. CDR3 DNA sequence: TGTGCCAGCAGCGTAGGCTCGGGAAAGGGCTATGGCTACACCTTC.